This T cell receptor beta chain was obtained from a study of T cells expressing NK-cell markers. Study context: Sorted CD3+CD56+NKG2C+, CD3+CD56+NKG2C- and CD3+CD56-NKG2C+ T cells supplied TCR beta repertoires.

Using the 5' RACE reads, TCRdb records one entry per CDR3 protein without DNA. This table holds some 410,000 distinct CDR3 sequences. Germline CDR1 SGHNT, CDR2 YYREEE (reference sequence). The CDR3 runs to 14 residues. The chain is built from TRBV5-4 and TRBJ2-3. The sequencing sample was made of blood T cells: a sorted CD56 or NKG2C T cell subset, CD4+ or CD8+ T cells, or bulk PBMC T cells (not recorded which). The source of this sequence is a woman aged 18 to 69 in good health. This chain's CDR3 is CASSLEPQRDTQYF.